A selection of T cell receptor beta chains follows, all from one sample in a study of T-cell reconstitution after alpha-beta-depleted transplantation in children. Via MiXCR, TCRdb re-called the PCR reads, giving one row per CDR3 protein. The sample yields some 240,000 distinct CDR3 sequences, approximately 9.9% seen once. This material consisted of PBMCs from the stem cell graft donor, taken from the stem cell graft. Receptors were obtained from a human donor who donated a stem cell graft to a child with SCID. The CDR3 runs from the conserved cysteine through the conserved F or W. The D gene is left open where the match is weak. Size tells how often a clone was seen (once, few, many) or the class of an expanded clone, and some rows leave it out.

CASRTGGSYNEQFF,TGTGCCAGCAGGACAGGGGGCTCCTACAATGAGCAGTTCTTC,TRBD1,14,TRBJ2-1,many,TRBV28
CASKSLWNTEAFF,TGTGCCAGCAAATCGCTCTGGAACACTGAAGCTTTCTTT,.,13,TRBJ1-1,many,TRBV14
CASSPGIGDQPQHF,TGTGCCAGCAGCCCTGGAATCGGTGATCAGCCCCAGCATTTT,.,14,TRBJ1-5,.,TRBV12-3/TRBV12-4
CSATQPGRNSPLHF,TGCAGTGCCACACAACCGGGACGCAATTCACCCCTCCACTTT,.,14,TRBJ1-6,many,TRBV20-1
CASSQPNVGGSGNTIYF,TGTGCCAGCAGCCAACCAAATGTCGGGGGCTCTGGAAACACCATATATTTT,.,17,TRBJ1-3,.,TRBV3-1
CSARVRLDQPQHF,TGCAGTGCTAGAGTAAGGCTGGATCAGCCCCAGCATTTT,.,13,TRBJ1-5,many,TRBV20-1
CASSLNPGRQETQYF,TGCGCCAGCAGCTTGAACCCGGGACGGCAAGAGACCCAGTACTTC,.,15,TRBJ2-5,many,TRBV5-1
CASSLERGNYGYTF,TGTGCCAGCAGCTTAGAGCGGGGAAACTATGGCTACACCTTC,.,14,TRBJ1-2,many,TRBV7-2
CASSLNAWGHTQYF,TGTGCCAGCAGCTTAAATGCCTGGGGGCATACGCAGTATTTT,.,14,TRBJ2-3,few,TRBV7-2
CASSAQSPGASSGANVLTF,TGTGCCAGCAGTGCTCAAAGCCCCGGGGCAAGCTCTGGGGCCAACGTCCTGACTTTC,.,19,TRBJ2-6,many,TRBV25-1
CASSQVRSPLHF,TGTGCCAGCAGCCAAGTCCGGTCACCCCTCCACTTT,.,12,TRBJ1-6,many,TRBV3-1
CASSVLATQDRGKSGNTIYF,TGTGCCAGCAGCGTCCTGGCTACACAAGACAGGGGAAAGTCAGGAAACACCATATATTTT,TRBD1,20,TRBJ1-3,few,TRBV4-2
CATVVPGQGGNTEAFF,TGTGCCACGGTAGTGCCGGGACAGGGGGGGAACACTGAAGCTTTCTTT,TRBD1,16,TRBJ1-1,many,TRBV10-3
CANGQGGNQPQHF,TGTGCCAACGGACAGGGGGGGAATCAGCCCCAGCATTTT,TRBD1,13,TRBJ1-5,many,TRBV10-3
CASSLYSDGYEQYF,TGTGCCAGCAGTTTATATAGCGACGGCTACGAGCAGTACTTC,.,14,TRBJ2-7,many,TRBV12-3/TRBV12-4
CSAPRGGSASAPLHF,TGCAGTGCCCCGCGAGGGGGATCGGCAAGCGCACCCCTCCACTTT,.,15,TRBJ1-6,many,TRBV20-1
CASSLGSLAGAKGELFF,TGTGCCAGCAGCTTGGGGAGCCTAGCGGGAGCCAAAGGGGAGCTGTTTTTT,TRBD2,17,TRBJ2-2,many,TRBV5-4
CASSLRTSGGAAGELFF,TGCGCCAGCAGCCTCCGGACTAGCGGGGGGGCCGCCGGGGAGCTGTTTTTT,TRBD2,17,TRBJ2-2,few,TRBV4-1
CASSQIQGPNQPQHF,TGTGCCAGCAGCCAAATACAGGGACCCAATCAGCCCCAGCATTTT,.,15,TRBJ1-5,many,TRBV3-1
CASSLSGRPYEQYF,TGTGCCAGCAGTTTATCCGGACGCCCCTACGAGCAGTACTTC,.,14,TRBJ2-7,many,TRBV28
CASSLVLGPYNEQFF,TGTGCCAGCAGCTTAGTCCTCGGACCCTACAATGAGCAGTTCTTC,.,15,TRBJ2-1,many,TRBV7-2
CSATRTAQETQYF,TGCAGTGCTACCCGGACAGCTCAAGAGACCCAGTACTTC,.,13,TRBJ2-5,many,TRBV20-1
CASSQGENPEQFF,TGCGCCAGCAGCCAGGGGGAGAACCCGGAGCAGTTCTTC,.,13,TRBJ2-1,many,TRBV4-1
CASSFPTVQPQHF,TGTGCCAGCAGTTTTCCGACAGTTCAGCCCCAGCATTTT,.,13,TRBJ1-5,many,TRBV7-2
CASSQEGGSYNEQFF,TGTGCCAGCAGCCAAGAGGGGGGCTCCTACAATGAGCAGTTCTTC,.,15,TRBJ2-1,few,TRBV4-2
CASSMGVGTSSDTQYF,TGCGCCAGCAGCATGGGGGTCGGGACTAGTTCAGATACGCAGTATTTT,TRBD2,16,TRBJ2-3,many,TRBV5-1
CASSLTLAGSGSNVLTF,TGTGCCAGCAGCTTAACCCTAGCGGGGTCTGGGTCCAACGTCCTGACTTTC,TRBD2,17,TRBJ2-6,.,TRBV7-3
CASSSTDGYGYTF,TGTGCCAGCAGCTCCACCGACGGCTATGGCTACACCTTC,.,13,TRBJ1-2,many,TRBV7-9
CASTKGAGGYYEQYF,TGTGCCAGCACAAAAGGGGCAGGGGGTTACTACGAGCAGTACTTC,TRBD1,15,TRBJ2-7,.,TRBV12-3/TRBV12-4
CSASLHTEAFF,TGCAGTGCTAGTTTGCACACTGAAGCTTTCTTT,.,11,TRBJ1-1,.,TRBV20-1
CASSRTTTNEKLFF,TGTGCCAGCAGCCGAACTACAACTAATGAAAAACTGTTTTTT,.,14,TRBJ1-4,many,TRBV12-3/TRBV12-4
CASSLARELFF,TGTGCCAGCAGCCTCGCGAGGGAGCTGTTTTTT,.,11,TRBJ2-2,many,TRBV7-9
CASSPMTGIGETQYF,TGTGCCAGCTCACCCATGACAGGGATCGGGGAGACCCAGTACTTC,TRBD1,15,TRBJ2-5,.,TRBV18
CASSPHLPLAKNIQYF,TGCGCCAGCAGCCCGCACTTGCCTCTAGCCAAAAACATTCAGTACTTC,.,16,TRBJ2-4,few,TRBV4-1
CASSLLRFRGGTDTQYF,TGTGCCAGCAGCCTCCTACGGTTCAGAGGGGGCACAGATACGCAGTATTTT,.,17,TRBJ2-3,many,TRBV7-9
CATSASHLGQMNTEAFF,TGTGCCACCAGCGCCTCACACCTAGGACAGATGAACACTGAAGCTTTCTTT,.,17,TRBJ1-1,many,TRBV15
CASSLDLVPDTQYF,TGCGCCAGCAGCTTGGATCTAGTGCCAGATACGCAGTATTTT,.,14,TRBJ2-3,many,TRBV5-1
CASSPPGELSNQPQHF,TGTGCCAGCTCACCGCCGGGAGAACTTAGCAATCAGCCCCAGCATTTT,.,16,TRBJ1-5,many,TRBV18
CASSLEEGSGELFF,TGCGCCAGCAGCTTGGAGGAAGGGTCCGGGGAGCTGTTTTTT,.,14,TRBJ2-2,many,TRBV5-1
CASSIRSTGTRVYNEQFF,TGTGCCAGCAGCATACGAAGCACCGGGACTAGGGTTTACAATGAGCAGTTCTTC,TRBD2,18,TRBJ2-1,many,TRBV5-6
CASSLGQVNTGELFF,TGTGCCAGCAGTCTCGGACAGGTCAACACCGGGGAGCTGTTTTTT,TRBD1,15,TRBJ2-2,many,TRBV13